Below, 10 T cell receptor beta chains from the same sample are listed, as sequenced in a study of blood T cell repertoires in COVID-19. Some clones are missing from TCRdb's copy, which holds only in-frame ones; the method was immunoSEQ multiplex PCR. The sample consists of some 220,000 clones, roughly 80% of them appearing once. Sequencing was carried out using peripheral blood. The receptors shown here come from a woman aged 60-75 years with active or convalescent COVID-19.

This chain uses TRBV7-2 with TRBJ1-2; 9 positions agree with TRBD1. From germline, CDR1 is SGHTA and CDR2 FQGNSA. With V trimmed by 6 bases and J by 8 bases, 7 bases remained unmatched. CDR3 length equals 13 residues. This CDR3 reads CASSLDRGRGYTF. DNA of the CDR3: TGTGCCAGCAGTTTGGACAGGGGCAGAGGCTACACCTTC.

The CDR3 DNA reads TGTGCCAGTAGAGCCCCCGGACAGGGAGGGTTCACTGAAGCTTTCTTT. The encoded protein is CASRAPGQGGFTEAFF. This chain uses TRBV19 with TRBJ1-1; TRBD1 matches 8 bases. J was trimmed by 4 bases and V by 6 bases; bases with no gene match: 13. The CDR3 is made up of 16 amino acids. CDR1 is LNHDA, CDR2 SQIVND, per germline (reference sequence).

In DNA form, the CDR3 reads TGTGCCAGCAGTCCTTCCGGGACAGGGTTGGATGAGCAGTTCTTC. Translation gives CASSPSGTGLDEQFF. The chain uses TRBV6-4 and TRBJ2-1, with TRBD1 identical over 9 bases. Germline trimming cut 5 bases from V and 8 bases from J; bases unmatched to any gene: 10. Germline values: CDR1 MRHNA, CDR2 SNTAGT. The CDR3 loop spans 15 amino acids.

This clone was seen more than once but under ten times. V is TRBV3-1 (or the pseudogene TRBV3-2) and J is TRBJ1-5; 7 bases align to TRBD1. Germline CDR1 LGHDT, CDR2 YNNKEL (reference sequence). The ends lost 1 base at V and 0 bases at J; junction bases unmatched: 3. The CDR3 sequence is 16 residues long. CDR3 in DNA: TGTGCCAGCAGCCAAGGGACAGGCTTTAGCAATCAGCCCCAGCATTTT. Protein sequence: CASSQGTGFSNQPQHF.

The J gene is TRBJ1-2, the V gene TRBV19, with 8 nucleotides matching TRBD1. The CDR3 loop spans 14 amino acids. Germline V gene lookup returns CDR1 LNHDA and CDR2 SQIVND (reference sequence). V was clipped by 1 base and J by 3 bases; unmatched bases: 1. As DNA, the CDR3 is TGTGCCAGTAGTATAGTGGGACAGGACTATGGCTACACCTTC. Translation: CASSIVGQDYGYTF.

This clone was seen a handful of times. The rearrangement links TRBV7-9 to TRBJ2-1; TRBD2 matches at 12 bases. Trimming took 2 bases from V and 6 from J; bases not matched to a gene: 2. Looked up from germline, CDR1 is SEHNR and CDR2 is FQNEAQ (reference sequence). The CDR3 is 15 amino acids. As DNA, the CDR3 is TGTGCCAGCAGCTTACTAGCGGGAGGGAGCAATGAGCAGTTCTTC. Amino acid sequence: CASSLLAGGSNEQFF.

The rearrangement uses TRBV5-1 and TRBJ2-1; 8 positions agree with TRBD2. The ends lost 6 bases at V and 6 bases at J; junction bases unmatched: 14. Germline CDR1 and CDR2: SGHRS and YFSETQ. The CDR3 runs 16 residues. This CDR3 reads CASTPLTGTSRNEQFF. CDR3 sequence (DNA): TGCGCCAGCACACCCCTTACCGGGACTAGTCGCAATGAGCAGTTCTTC.

This clone was seen only a few times. The junction differs from germline at one of its ends, possibly a read error. The chain has TRBV6-1 and TRBJ2-3, with 8 bases aligning to TRBD2. CDR3 length: 14 residues. Germline V gene lookup returns CDR1 MNHNS and CDR2 SASEGT. This CDR3 reads CASSKAGAPDTQYF. The CDR3 DNA reads TGTGCCAGCAGTAAAGCGGGAGCCCCAGATACGCAGTATTTT.

The rearrangement joins TRBV9 to TRBJ2-3; 8 nucleotides align to TRBD1. Germline lookup yields CDR1 SGDLS and CDR2 YYNGEE. This CDR3 spans 16 amino acids. V shed 3 bases and J 3 bases; nucleotides not matched to a gene: 9. The CDR3 region is CASSEVTGGITDTQYF. The CDR3, as DNA: TGTGCCAGCAGCGAGGTAACAGGGGGTATTACAGATACGCAGTATTTT.

The chain is built from TRBV11-3 and TRBJ2-1; no definite D call. Germline V gene sequence: CDR1 SGHNT, CDR2 YENEEA. CDR3 length equals 13 residues. The ends were cut back, 3 bases at V and 5 bases at J, with 8 bases in the middle. The CDR3 protein is CASSFFVNNEQFF. CDR3 nucleotide sequence: TGTGCCAGCAGCTTTTTTGTTAACAATGAGCAGTTCTTC.